These 22 T cell receptor beta chains were all obtained from the same sample, sequenced in a study of spatial heterogeneity in lung cancer. TCRdb processed the 5' RACE reads anew with MiXCR; each CDR3 protein has one entry. The table includes around 50,000 distinct CDR3 sequences, 7.5% to 8% detected once. Time point reported: sample taken at primary tumor resection. Tumor, nontumor lung or frozen PBMC supplied whole RNA that was sequenced unsorted. Specimen: PBMCs, collected at surgery. Receptors originate from a female donor with early-stage non-small cell lung cancer.

At least ten counts were recorded for this clonotype. CDR3 coding DNA: TGTGCCAGCAGCCAAGGGAGGGTCGGGGTCGGCACCGGGGAGCTGTTTTTT. Amino acids: CASSQGRVGVGTGELFF. The genes are TRBV4-2 and TRBJ2-2; TRBD2 might be the D (6 bases). The CDR3 loop spans 17 amino acids. V was shortened by 1 base and J by 4 bases, with 16 bases between the two germline ends. Germline CDR1 LGHNA, CDR2 YNFKEQ.

V is TRBV10-3 and J is TRBJ2-5; tentative D call: TRBD2 (6 bases). The CDR3 consists of 13 residues. Trimming left V 4 bases short and J 5 bases short, with 11 bases between. Germline V lookup: CDR1 ENHRY, CDR2 SYGVKD. The CDR3 nucleotides read TGTGCCATCAGTGGGGGGGAGGTGGAGACCCAGTACTTC. It encodes CAISGGEVETQYF.

In its sample, this clonotype was seen many times. The rearrangement links TRBV2 to TRBJ2-7; 7 bases map to TRBD1. Germline CDR1 SNHLY, CDR2 FYNNEI. Unmatched junction bases numbered 9, after V lost 4 bases and J lost 0 bases. This CDR3 contains 16 residues. The CDR3 spells CASSGTGTAYSYEQYF. The CDR3 DNA reads TGTGCCAGCAGTGGCACTGGGACAGCCTACTCCTACGAGCAGTACTTC.

This clonotype was recorded many times. The genes are TRBV19 and TRBJ1-1; D gene uncertain. CDR3 size: 13 residues. V gave up 5 bases and J gave up 1 base, with 8 bases separating them. From germline, CDR1 is LNHDA and CDR2 SQIVND (reference sequence). The CDR3 reads CASSSSQNTEAFF. The CDR3 DNA is TGTGCCAGTAGTTCCAGCCAGAACACTGAAGCTTTCTTT.

This clonotype was counted ten times or more. The chain couples TRBV5-1 to TRBJ2-7, with 8 bases identical to TRBD2. CDR3 length equals 14 residues. Germline V gene lookup returns CDR1 SGHRS and CDR2 YFSETQ. V was pared by 4 bases and J by 5 bases, with 8 bases of the junction left unmatched. CDR3 in DNA: TGCGCCAGCAGCACATTGACCGGGAGGGACGAGCAGTACTTC. Protein sequence: CASSTLTGRDEQYF.

J is TRBJ1-2 and V is TRBV29-1; D not certain. This CDR3 is built from 11 residues. The V and J ends lost 6 bases and 1 base respectively, with 6 bases between them. Germline loops: CDR1 SQVTM, CDR2 ANQGSEA. The CDR3 bases are TGCAGCGTGCCCAATAACTATGGCTACACCTTC. Translation: CSVPNNYGYTF.

This clonotype was detected a few times. V gene TRBV7-2 combines with J gene TRBJ2-5, with 7 bases fitting TRBD1. From germline, CDR1 is SGHTA and CDR2 FQGNSA. The CDR3 length is 14 residues. The ends lost 5 bases at V and 9 bases at J; junction bases unmatched: 12. CDR3 residues: CASSQRHEGAAQYF. The CDR3 bases are TGTGCCAGCAGCCAAAGACATGAGGGGGCGGCCCAGTACTTC. Drawing the rest from reference TRBV7-2 and TRBJ2-5, the complete variable domain is GAGVSQSPSNKVTEKGKDVELRCDPISGHTALYWYRQSLGQGLEFLIYFQGNSAPDKSGLPSDRFSAERTGGSVSTLTIQRTQQEDSAVYLCASSQRHEGAAQYFGPGTRLLVL.

This clonotype has a handful of counts. V and J are TRBV12-3 or TRBV12-4 and TRBJ1-4, with D perhaps TRBD1 (5 bases). This CDR3 has 14 residues. V dropped 3 bases and J dropped 6 bases, with 11 bases sitting between them. The CDR3 reads CASSFGQGYEKLFF. CDR3 DNA sequence: TGTGCCAGCAGTTTCGGGCAGGGTTATGAAAAACTGTTTTTT.

This clonotype was observed many times. The chain recombines TRBV7-9 with TRBJ2-3; TRBD1 matches at 7 bases. Looked up from germline, CDR1 is SEHNR and CDR2 is FQNEAQ (reference sequence). V gave up 5 bases and J gave up 3 bases; unmatched junction bases: 5. This CDR3 comprises 14 residues. The CDR3 nucleotides read TGTGCCAGCAGCGACCGGACAGGAACAGATACGCAGTATTTT. Its protein product is CASSDRTGTDTQYF.

This clonotype has a handful of counts. This chain uses TRBV5-6 with TRBJ2-1, with D perhaps matching TRBD1 (6 bases). This CDR3 contains 17 residues. Trimming took off 6 bases at V and 1 base at J, with 20 bases between the two ends. Per germline, CDR1 SGHDT and CDR2 YYEEEE. The CDR3 DNA reads as TGTGCCAGCACCGTATATACAGGGTCAGTGTCCTACAATGAGCAGTTCTTC. This encodes CASTVYTGSVSYNEQFF.

There are a few counts of this clonotype. This chain joins TRBV5-1 and TRBJ2-5; a weak D match, TRBD2 (5 bases). Per the germline V gene, CDR1 is SGHRS and CDR2 is YFSETQ. V lost 2 bases to trimming and J lost 3 bases, with 17 bases between them. The CDR3 contains 16 residues. The CDR3 here is CASSFEVRGIKETQYF. As DNA, the CDR3 is TGCGCCAGCAGCTTTGAAGTTAGAGGGATTAAAGAGACCCAGTACTTC.

This clonotype was seen many times. This chain uses TRBV4-2 with TRBJ2-5, with D unresolved. The V end lost 0 bases, the J end lost 2 bases, and 7 bases lay between the germline ends. CDR1 is LGHNA and CDR2 is YNFKEQ in the germline V gene. The CDR3 sequence is 14 residues long. The CDR3 coding sequence is TGTGCCAGCAGCCAAGATCAGATACAAGAGACCCAGTACTTC. Encoded protein: CASSQDQIQETQYF.

This clonotype was counted only a few times. The chain is built from TRBV7-2 and TRBJ1-5; D is unresolved. Germline-derived CDR1 and CDR2 are SGHTA and FQGNSA. The CDR3 has 14 amino acids. The ends were cut back, 3 bases at V and 4 bases at J, with 10 bases in the middle. CDR3 sequence reads: CASSLAAANQPQHF. The CDR3 nucleotides are TGTGCCAGCAGCTTGGCTGCAGCTAATCAGCCCCAGCATTTT.

This clonotype was counted ten times or more. The chain links TRBV20-1 to TRBJ2-3; 12 bases map to TRBD2. The junction had 9 bases not matched to a gene; V was cut back by 3 bases and J by 8 bases. The germline V gene encodes CDR1 DFQATT and CDR2 SNEGSKA (reference sequence). This CDR3 comprises 15 residues. The CDR3 DNA follows: TGCAGTGCTAGGGGGTCTAGCGGGGGGGCCGGTACGCAGTATTTT. Encoded protein: CSARGSSGGAGTQYF.

This clonotype was counted only a few times. The V call is TRBV27, the J call TRBJ1-4; 7 nucleotides match TRBD1. J was trimmed by 4 bases and V by 1 base; bases with no gene match: 0. This CDR3 is 14 amino acids long. Per germline, CDR1 MNHEY and CDR2 SMNVEV (reference sequence). CDR3 in amino acids: CASSLYRGNEKLFF. The CDR3 region has the DNA TGTGCCAGCAGTTTATACAGGGGTAATGAAAAACTGTTTTTT.

J is TRBJ2-3 and V is TRBV2, with D hard to call. CDR3 size: 15 residues. Looked up from germline, CDR1 is SNHLY and CDR2 is FYNNEI. V was pared by 1 base and J by 6 bases, with 14 bases between. The CDR3, as DNA: TGTGCCAGCAGTGAAGAACCAACCCTAGGGGATACGCAGTATTTT. Translating it yields CASSEEPTLGDTQYF.

The gene calls are TRBV5-1 and TRBJ1-5, with D possibly TRBD1 on 5 matching bases. Trimming cost V 0 bases and J 2 bases, with 9 bases left between them. This CDR3 region has 15 residues. The germline V gene has CDR1 SGHRS and CDR2 YFSETQ. The CDR3 DNA sequence: TGCGCCAGCAGCTTGGAGGGGCAGGGCAATCAGCCCCAGCATTTT. Protein: CASSLEGQGNQPQHF.

The rearrangement joins TRBV7-8 to TRBJ2-4, with D perhaps matching TRBD1 (5 bases). Germline V CDR1 and CDR2: SGHVS, FQNEAQ. This CDR3 comprises 17 residues. Trimming removed 5 bases from V and 0 bases from J, with 17 bases in between. The CDR3 DNA sequence: TGTGCCAGCAGCCCTACGATGACAGACCTAGCCAAAAACATTCAGTACTTC. It encodes CASSPTMTDLAKNIQYF.

This clonotype was detected ten times or more. The chain links TRBV6-5 to TRBJ2-7; D not resolved. Per germline, CDR1 MNHEY and CDR2 SVGAGI. Trimming took 9 bases from V and 0 from J, leaving 27 bases between them. The length of the CDR3 is 18 residues. The CDR3 region is CARLRTVYWATHSYEQYF. The CDR3 DNA sequence: TGTGCCAGACTCCGCACCGTATACTGGGCCACCCACTCCTACGAGCAGTACTTC.

The DNA of the CDR3 is TGTGCCAGCAGTTTGGAAGGACAGCCAGGTTACGAGCAGTACTTC. Its protein product is CASSLEGQPGYEQYF. The chain couples TRBV12-3 or TRBV12-4 to TRBJ2-7, with D possibly matching TRBD1 (6 bases). V lost 3 bases, J lost 4 bases, and 16 bases lay in between. This CDR3 is built from 15 residues.

This clonotype was counted many times. The V call is TRBV9, the J call TRBJ2-5; TRBD2 agrees at 13 bases. CDR3 size: 17 residues. V dropped 3 bases and J dropped 4; count of bases not matched to a gene: 9. From germline, CDR1 is SGDLS and CDR2 YYNGEE. The CDR3 protein is CASSAGTSGNSGETQYF. CDR3 in DNA: TGTGCCAGCAGCGCCGGGACTAGCGGGAACTCCGGAGAGACCCAGTACTTC.

This clonotype appeared a few times. The chain joins TRBV12-3 or TRBV12-4 to TRBJ2-5; D may be TRBD2 (6 bases). The V and J ends lost 0 bases and 5 bases respectively, with 7 bases between them. The CDR3 consists of 13 residues. The CDR3 DNA follows: TGTGCCAGCAGTTTAGCCCGGGGGGAGACCCAGTACTTC. Its protein product is CASSLARGETQYF.